This TCR beta chain was identified in a study of cytomegalovirus exposure and HLA in healthy donors. General study findings and limits: Cytomegalovirus association was listed for 164 TCR beta chains. The TCR clusters that emerged in the first cohort tended, a later analysis found, to co-occur in the 120 or so validation repertoires. Usually a TCR sequence was rare, but some public TCRs were found in many donors. Cytomegalovirus status, reportedly, was diagnosed with high specificity and sensitivity by the classifier.

Comment on this clone: Its antigen is not identified.

Repertoires were generated with immunoSEQ multiplex PCR, while TCRdb's copy carries only in-frame clones and drops some. Of about 49,000 clones in the sample, roughly 92% were seen once. The CDR3 runs to 15 residues. CDR1 is SGHNT, CDR2 YYREEE, per germline (reference sequence). Trimming removed 2 bases from V and 0 bases from J, with 9 bases in between. The sample taken for sequencing was PBMCs. The sequence was collected from a man in his late teens or twenties in good health and CMV-seronegative. The rearrangement joins TRBV5-4 to TRBJ1-3; no clear D. The CDR3 bases are TGTGCCAGCAGCTTAGATCTCAGCTCTGGAAACACCATATATTTT. Translated: CASSLDLSSGNTIYF.